This T cell receptor beta chain was sequenced for a study of T-cell reconstitution after alpha-beta-depleted transplantation in children. General study points: Once a year had passed after transplant, T-cell counts and diversity came mostly from newly produced T cells. At around two months after transplant, the alpha-beta T cells were reportedly derived from several hundred expanded clones that came from non-depleted graft cells. TCRbeta diversity was high at day 60 in some patients (a result of surviving recipient T cells and thymic progenitors).

This clonotype was counted only a few times. As yet, its antigen is unknown. Using unique molecular identifiers, the investigators prepared the TCRbeta library. In TCRdb, the PCR reads were re-called with MiXCR into one record per CDR3 protein. The repertoire holds roughly 570,000 distinct CDR3 sequences, 25% to 30% seen once, with 30% to 45% in the top ten. Looked up from germline, CDR1 is SGHRS and CDR2 is YFSETQ. The CDR3 covers 14 residues. V shed 3 bases and J shed 2 bases, with 12 bases lying between them. Sample: PBMCs, taken before TCRalphabeta/CD19-depleted stem cell transplant. The chain links TRBV5-1 to TRBJ2-7, with a possible D match to TRBD1 (5 bases). The sequence came from a boy in the first two years of life with Wiskott-Aldrich syndrome, due to receive a stem cell transplant. The chain's CDR3 is CASSYRTNPYEQYF. CDR3 nucleotides: TGCGCCAGCAGCTACAGGACAAATCCCTACGAGCAGTACTTC.